Presented here are 9 T cell receptor beta chains from one specimen sequenced in a study of shared clonotypes between healthy human individuals. Profiling relied on immunoSEQ multiplex PCR, and the TCRdb table lists in-frame clones only, not all of them. This table holds hundreds of thousands of clones, about 80% found once. The sample was memory CD4+ T cells sorted from blood. Described subset: CD45RA-negative fraction. The receptors stem from a woman under 40 in good health.

This sequence joins TRBV6-5 and TRBJ2-7; D possibly corresponds to TRBD1 (7 bases). The ends were cut back, 7 bases at V and 5 bases at J, with 15 bases in the middle. Germline V gene lookup returns CDR1 MNHEY and CDR2 SVGAGI. The CDR3 has 13 amino acids. As DNA, the CDR3 is TGTGCCAGCAAGTTTCAGGGGGGAGACGAGCAGTACTTC. Amino acids: CASKFQGGDEQYF.

This sequence joins TRBV2 and TRBJ2-1; D call uncertain. V was clipped by 6 bases and J by 6 bases, with 6 bases between them. CDR3 length: 11 amino acids. Per the germline V gene, CDR1 is SNHLY and CDR2 is FYNNEI. The CDR3 is CASRDVNEQFF. The CDR3 coding sequence is TGTGCCAGCAGGGACGTCAATGAGCAGTTCTTC.

The chain recombines TRBV18 with TRBJ2-1; D gene unclear. V shed 0 bases and J shed 8 bases, with 17 bases lying between them. Germline V gene sequence: CDR1 KGHSH, CDR2 LQKENI. This CDR3 comprises 16 residues. This CDR3 is CASSPPGSSGGHEQFF. Written as DNA, the CDR3 is TGTGCCAGCTCACCACCTGGGTCCTCAGGTGGCCATGAGCAGTTCTTC.

This clone was seen once. The gene calls are TRBV7-9 and TRBJ2-3; TRBD1 aligns across 8 bases. Per germline, CDR1 SEHNR and CDR2 FQNEAQ (reference sequence). The CDR3 extends over 15 amino acids. J lost 3 bases, V lost 3 bases, and 5 bases had no gene match. The CDR3 loop is CASSFGRTGTDTQYF. CDR3 bases: TGTGCCAGCAGCTTTGGGAGGACAGGGACAGATACGCAGTATTTT. Supplemented by reference TRBV7-9 and TRBJ2-3, the full variable domain reads DTGVSQNPRHKITKRGQNVTFRCDPISEHNRLYWYRQTLGQGPEFLTYFQNEAQLEKSRLLSDRFSAERPKGSFSTLEIQRTEQGDSAMYLCASSFGRTGTDTQYFGPGTRLTVL.

The chain links TRBV23-1 to TRBJ1-1; 7 bases match TRBD1. TRBV23-1 is placed among ORFs of uncertain function. This CDR3 is built from 15 residues. J lost 6 bases, V lost 8 bases, and 15 bases had no gene match. The CDR3 reads CASGYVRGNSSEAFF. In DNA, the CDR3 is TGCGCCAGCGGTTACGTCAGGGGGAACTCCTCTGAAGCTTTCTTT.

This chain connects TRBV4-1 to TRBJ1-3, with a possible D match to TRBD1 (5 bases). From germline, CDR1 is MGHRA and CDR2 YSYEKL. CDR3 length: 15 residues. The V end lost 3 bases, the J end lost 4 bases, and 13 bases lay between the germline ends. The CDR3 nucleotides read TGCGCCAGCAGCCAGCCGGTGGGGCGCGGAAACACCATATATTTT. It codes for CASSQPVGRGNTIYF.

The J gene is TRBJ2-5, the V gene TRBV28; D uncertain. The V gene lost 8 bases and the J gene lost 2 bases, with 9 bases spanning the gap. The CDR3 consists of 12 residues. Germline loops: CDR1 MDHEN, CDR2 SYDVKM. CDR3 nucleotide sequence: TGTGCCAGCGCGGCAGCGCAAGAGACCCAGTACTTC. Amino acids: CASAAAQETQYF.

This chain joins TRBV11-2 and TRBJ2-1; no clear D. Germline lookup yields CDR1 SGHAT and CDR2 FQNNGV. The V end was cut by 5 bases, the J end by 6 bases, with 17 bases between. CDR3 length: 15 residues. The CDR3 DNA sequence: TGTGCCAGCAGCCCCTTGTCGTACTCAGCCAATGAGCAGTTCTTC. Protein sequence: CASSPLSYSANEQFF.

This sequence joins TRBV11-2 and TRBJ2-7, with D perhaps matching TRBD2 (6 bases). Trimming pared 3 bases from V and 3 bases from J, leaving 15 bases between. CDR3 length: 15 residues. Germline CDR1 reads SGHAT; CDR2 reads FQNNGV. Here the CDR3 DNA reads TGTGCCAGCAGCTTTTACCCGGGAGTACGCTACGAGCAGTACTTC. This codes for CASSFYPGVRYEQYF.